This T cell receptor beta chain was captured by sequencing in a study of CD8 T cells in ankylosing spondylitis (TCRdb year 2017). At the level of the whole study: To find TCR variants linked to disease, the study profiled T cell receptor beta repertoires in ankylosing spondylitis patients and healthy donors. Peripheral blood was sampled, and synovial fluid was additionally collected from ankylosing spondylitis patients. The full study cohort was made up of under 30 ankylosing spondylitis patients and 95 to 130 healthy donors. The paper as a whole reports these results and caveats: According to the report, matched synovial fluid samples from ankylosing spondylitis patients were significantly enriched for the disease-linked clones. Blood from ankylosing spondylitis patients appeared to be characterized by a TCR beta motif composed of 7 to 9 highly homologous amino acid variants. Some motif variants were previously reported in synovial fluid and blood of reactive arthritis patients, suggesting common disease-initiation mechanisms. The disease-linked clones showed a CD8+ phenotype and occurred at relatively low frequencies in peripheral blood.

There are 18 amino acids in the CDR3, from cysteine to phenylalanine inclusive. CDR3 DNA only is kept here, 54 bases in frame from base 1. V loses 2 bases of germline sequence and J loses 4 bases, and the interval between the two ends is 23 bases. CDR1 and CDR2 are read off the germline V gene as SGHTA and FQGNSA. This clonotype turned up a few times. Its binding antigen is unknown. No base quality information exists; no much larger clone differs at one position. The listed sequencing device is Illumina HiSeq 2500. Quantitative 5'-RACE with molecular barcodes was the method used to prepare the TCR beta libraries. As for the original processing: A new computational method based on a probabilistic model of VDJ rearrangement was used to identify disease-linked TCR variants. TCRdb reran the public reads through fastp at Q25 and MiXCR, keeping productive beta chains. For every CDR3 protein sequence, its rows merge into one entry that carries the most common genes and DNA. In this record, the V and J calls reflect TCRdb's handling and not the investigators' own analysis. In this sample the table shows 200,000 or so distinct CDR3 sequences, roughly 13% of which occur a single time. Approximately 9.9% of the sample goes to the ten largest clones.

This sequence uses TRBV7-2 and TRBJ1-2; a weak D assignment points to TRBD1 (5 bases agree). The sequence was obtained from a female donor with ankylosing spondylitis or in good health (not recorded which). The sequencing input was blood, either unsorted or a sorted T cell fraction (not recorded which). CDR3 protein: CASSLSAPWQGESYGYTF. The sequenced DNA is TGTGCCAGCAGCTTAAGCGCCCCGTGGCAGGGAGAAAGCTATGGCTACACCTTC.